This T cell receptor beta chain was captured by sequencing in a study of cytomegalovirus exposure and HLA in healthy donors. Study observations and caveats: Later on, analysis showed that most CMV-associated TCR beta chains appeared to be HLA-restricted. According to an earlier analysis, most TCR beta V segments yielded productive rearrangements about 90% or about 30% of the time. V- and J-gene trimming in TCR beta was tied to a missense DCLRE1C variant by an analysis performed later.

Points on this clone: The antigen remains unidentified.

Germline CDR1 MDHEN, CDR2 SYDVKM. Trimming left V 4 bases short and J 3 bases short, with 12 bases between. The CDR3 is 15 residues long. PCR primers comprised 60 Vbeta and 13 Jbeta primers. Original methodology: In a later analysis, the count reached 74 million or so unique TCR beta chains, with approximately 10 million shared. TCRdb's table, derived via immunoSEQ multiplex PCR, lists solely in-frame clones and lacks some. The DNA was the basis for D and trimming; V, J and clone size are from that table. The sample holds 150,000 or so clones, approximately 70% seen once. Input material: PBMCs. The chain is built from TRBV28 and TRBJ1-4, with D possibly matching TRBD1 (5 bases). The TCR sequence derives from a man aged 18-30 years in good health and CMV-seropositive. The CDR3 sequence: CASSSPGTSNEKLFF. The DNA for the CDR3 is TGTGCCAGCAGTTCACCCGGGACTTCTAATGAAAAACTGTTTTTT.